This T cell receptor beta chain is drawn from a study of cytomegalovirus exposure and HLA in healthy donors. Study background: Earlier, 100 million to 120 million unique TCR beta sequences were recovered from about 170 million T cells by an analysis. The study, taken as a whole, reports: At a 0.05 false discovery rate, a later analysis found some 17,000 TCR beta sequences to be associated with HLA alleles.

The PCR was carried out with 60 Vbeta primers and 13 Jbeta primers. The method was immunoSEQ multiplex PCR; TCRdb's version includes in-frame clones alone and lacks a portion of them. Its table lists around 63,000 clones. As regards this clone: The antigen is undetermined.

The CDR3 is made up of 15 amino acids. Germline CDR1 SQVTM, CDR2 ANQGSEA. Unmatched junction bases numbered 7, after V lost 3 bases and J lost 3 bases. The sequence derives from a woman younger than 45 in good health and CMV-seronegative. Sequencing used PBMCs. The chain is built from TRBV29-1 and TRBJ2-1; 8 positions agree with TRBD2. CDR3 amino acids: CSVEGAGDIYNEQFF. For the CDR3, the DNA is TGCAGCGTTGAGGGAGCGGGAGATATCTACAATGAGCAGTTCTTC.